This TCR beta chain was identified in a study of T cell responses to AZD1222 COVID-19 vaccine. Findings and limits, study-wide: Baseline antibody screening turned up just six or seven seropositive AZD1222 recipients. With dominance at 160-218 and 743-854, vaccine-associated CD4 TCRs spanned spike. Repertoire sampling occurred only after the peak T cell response. Possibly, clonal diversity was underestimated; donors were largely white British and included more females.

CDR1 and CDR2 (germline): KGHSH, LQKENI. Trimming shortened V by 8 bases and J by 5 bases, and 15 bases separated the two germline ends. This CDR3 is 13 amino acids long. Using immunoSEQ multiplex PCR, the repertoire was profiled, and TCRdb retains in-frame clones only, with some absent. In the table there are 200,000 or so clones, 85% to 95% of which are singletons. The sample holds one count of this clone. Its antigen is still unknown. The gene calls are TRBV18 and TRBJ1-1; D possibly corresponds to TRBD1 (5 bases). Here the sequenced sample was peripheral blood, taken on day 0 of AZD1222 vaccination. This receptor was obtained from an adult in good health. CDR3 sequence reads: CASQTSRDTEAFF. CDR3 in DNA: TGTGCCAGCCAGACCTCCAGGGATACTGAAGCTTTCTTT. Full variable domain (outside the CDR3, taken from reference TRBV18 and TRBJ1-1): NAGVMQNPRHLVRRRGQEARLRCSPMKGHSHVYWYRQLPEEGLKFMVYLQKENIIDESGMPKERFSAEFPKEGPSILRIQQVVRGDSAAYFCASQTSRDTEAFFGQGTRLTVV.